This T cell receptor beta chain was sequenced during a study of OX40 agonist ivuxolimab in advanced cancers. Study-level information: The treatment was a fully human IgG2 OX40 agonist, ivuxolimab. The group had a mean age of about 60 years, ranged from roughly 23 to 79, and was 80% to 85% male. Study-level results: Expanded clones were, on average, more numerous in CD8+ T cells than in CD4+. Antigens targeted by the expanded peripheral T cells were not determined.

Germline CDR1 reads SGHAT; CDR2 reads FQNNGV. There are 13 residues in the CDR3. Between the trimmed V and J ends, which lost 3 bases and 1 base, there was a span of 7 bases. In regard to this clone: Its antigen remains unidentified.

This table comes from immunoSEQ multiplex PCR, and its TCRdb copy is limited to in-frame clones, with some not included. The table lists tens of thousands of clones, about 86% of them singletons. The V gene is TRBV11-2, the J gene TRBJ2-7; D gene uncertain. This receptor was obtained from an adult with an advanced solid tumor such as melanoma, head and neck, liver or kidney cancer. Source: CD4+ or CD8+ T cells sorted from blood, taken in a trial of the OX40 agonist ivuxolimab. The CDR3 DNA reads TGTGCCAGCAGCTTCGACTGGTCCTACGAGCAGTACGTC. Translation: CASSFDWSYEQYV.